These 7 T cell receptor beta chains came from one sample sequenced in a study of tumor-infiltrating lymphocytes in primary liver carcinoma. RNA and DNA were co-extracted from about 19-30 mg of unsorted bulk tissue. Total RNA (around 0.45 ug) served as template for TCR beta cDNA synthesis primed by a constant-region primer. ARM-PCR, slightly modified, supplied the TCR beta libraries through three nested multiplex PCR rounds. TRBV1-TRBV30 forward primers and a C-beta reverse primer were used in the first two PCR rounds, which each ran for ten to eleven cycles. One entry per CDR3 protein results from TCRdb running MiXCR on the multiplex PCR reads. This sample has 99,000 or so distinct CDR3 sequences; 55% to 75% occur once, and the top ten carry around 9.5%. The sample comprised liver tumor tissue from sampling region 5. Indicated subset: tumor region T5, tumor centre. Every receptor here comes from a woman between 55 and 75 years old with primary liver carcinoma and hepatitis B virus infection.

As concerns this clonotype: An end of the junction does not agree with germline; a read error may underlie this. This chain connects TRBV11-3 to TRBJ2-3; D not resolved. This CDR3 comprises 14 residues. Germline values: CDR1 SGHNT, CDR2 YENEEA. The CDR3 coding sequence is TGTACCAGCAGCTTATGGGGTAGCCCAGATACCCAGTATTTT. The encoded protein is CTSSLWGSPDTQYF.

Ten or more counts support this clonotype. V and J are TRBV12-3 or TRBV12-4 and TRBJ1-1, with D unclear. V lost 2 bases, J lost 3 bases, and 7 bases lay in between. The CDR3 is 13 amino acids. The CDR3 DNA follows: TGTGCCAGCAGTTTATTGGTTGACACTGAAGCTTTCTTT. This codes for CASSLLVDTEAFF.

The chain joins TRBV2 to TRBJ2-1, with no clear D. Germline values: CDR1 SNHLY, CDR2 FYNNEI. V was pared by 6 bases and J by 7 bases, with 13 bases between. CDR3 size: 13 residues. CDR3 bases: TGTGCCAGCAGGAGGCCCACATGGAATGAGCAGTTCTTC. It yields the protein CASRRPTWNEQFF.

A word on this clonotype: The conserved phenylalanine or tryptophan normally closing the CDR3 is absent here, so this likely arose from a read error. CDR3 DNA sequence: TGTGCCAGCAGTGTCGGGGACTACAATGAGCAGTTCTAC. This codes for CASSVGDYNEQFY. This rearrangement joins TRBV11-3 to TRBJ2-1; maybe TRBD2 (5 bases). The germline V and J ends were trimmed by 6 bases and 3 bases, with 9 bases remaining between them. CDR1 SGHNT and CDR2 YENEEA come from the germline V gene. This CDR3 is built from 13 residues.

As for this clonotype: At one end the junction does not follow the germline gene, possibly because of a read error. The chain combines TRBV11-2 with TRBJ1-1, with no clear D. Germline assignment: CDR1 SGHAT and CDR2 FQNNGV. This CDR3 comprises 14 residues. CDR3 protein: CVSSLGRATGEAFF. CDR3 bases: TGTGTCAGCAGCTTAGGACGGGCAACGGGTGAAGCTTTCTTT.

As for this clonotype: A much larger clone differs by one base, so this may be a read error. The chain carries TRBV6-1 and TRBJ2-7; no clear D gene. The CDR3 consists of 15 residues. The germline V gene has CDR1 MNHNS and CDR2 SASEGT. Trimming stripped 2 bases from V and 2 bases from J, with 13 bases between. Written as DNA, the CDR3 is TGTGCCAGCAGTGAATTGGGGTGGGGAACCTACGAGCAGTACTTC. Protein product: CASSELGWGTYEQYF.

Concerning this clonotype: At one boundary the junction diverges from the germline segment, which might be a read error. This chain links TRBV6-5 with TRBJ2-7; D may match TRBD1 or TRBD2 (5 bases each). This CDR3 is built from 14 residues. Germline assignment: CDR1 MNHEY and CDR2 SVGAGI. The CDR3 region has the DNA TGTCCCAGCAGACTACCGGGACCGGGCTACGTGCAGTACTTC. It is translated as CPSRLPGPGYVQYF.